This T cell receptor beta chain was recorded in a study of low-dose radiotherapy and immunotherapy resistance in tumors. The sample holds many counts of this clonotype. Sample time point: before trial treatment. Each donor was administered nivolumab, ipilimumab, aspirin, low-dose cyclophosphamide and low-dose radiotherapy. Covering alpha and beta chains, TRAV- and TRBV-specific primers were used for the first-strand cDNA. The PCR that amplified TCRs ran for around 21 cycles, relying on a constant-region primer and a V-primer adapter. In TCRdb, the reads were re-called with MiXCR into one record per CDR3 protein. Seen here are 70,000 to 90,000 distinct CDR3 sequences, roughly a sixth observed once, and the top ten hold less than 3.5%. V gave up 3 bases and J gave up 9 bases, with 7 bases separating them. This CDR3 comprises 11 residues. The V gene's germline CDR1 is SGHRS and CDR2 YFSETQ.

This TCR was recovered from a male donor with prostate cancer. Source: PBMCs, taken before treatment. The V and J genes are TRBV5-1 and TRBJ2-1; D is unclear. CDR3: CASSYGSEQFF. The DNA for the CDR3 is TGCGCCAGCAGCTATGGGTCTGAGCAGTTCTTC.